One sample yielded the 9 T cell receptor beta chains listed below, sequenced in a study of blood T cell repertoires in COVID-19. Produced via immunoSEQ multiplex PCR; TCRdb's table is partial and in-frame only. The sample has over 150,000 clones; about 88% are singletons. Material for sequencing was peripheral blood. The receptors shown here come from a man aged 60 to 75 with COVID-19, enrolled during active disease.

The chain is built from TRBV3-1 (or the pseudogene TRBV3-2) and TRBJ1-2; D gene uncertain. There are 15 residues in the CDR3. V dropped 0 bases and J dropped 8 bases, with 16 bases sitting between them. From germline, CDR1 is LGHDT and CDR2 YNNKEL (reference sequence). CDR3 bases: TGTGCCAGCAGCCAAGAGTATATGGGAGTTAAGGGCTACACCTTC. Protein: CASSQEYMGVKGYTF.

The chain links TRBV10-3 to TRBJ2-7; TRBD1 aligns across 8 bases. The CDR3 runs 12 residues. Trimming at V came to 6 bases and at J to 4 bases, leaving 2 bases not matched to a gene. Germline assignment: CDR1 ENHRY and CDR2 SYGVKD. CDR3 DNA sequence: TGTGCCATCAGCGGGACAGGTTACGAGCAGTACTTC. Translation gives CAISGTGYEQYF.

This clone was detected once. This chain joins TRBV19 and TRBJ1-4; 7 positions agree with TRBD1. Germline lookup yields CDR1 LNHDA and CDR2 SQIVND (reference sequence). J lost 6 bases, V lost 6 bases, and 7 bases had no gene match. The CDR3 contains 14 residues. Here the CDR3 DNA reads TGTGCCAGTAGCAACCGGGACAGCTATGAAAAACTGTTTTTT. This sequence encodes CASSNRDSYEKLFF.

The V call is TRBV29-1, the J call TRBJ1-3, with TRBD1 as a possible D gene (6 bases). Trimming pared 4 bases from V and 2 bases from J, leaving 15 bases between. The CDR3 covers 15 residues. Per germline, CDR1 SQVTM and CDR2 ANQGSEA. The CDR3 DNA reads as TGCAGCGTTGTTTTTTTACAGGGAACTGGAAACACCATATATTTT. Encoded protein: CSVVFLQGTGNTIYF.

The CDR3 DNA follows: TGTGCCAGCACCGGACTAGCGGGCGGCAATGAGCAGTTCTTC. This codes for CASTGLAGGNEQFF. The chain employs TRBV6-6 and TRBJ2-1; 11 bases line up with TRBD2. The CDR3 runs to 14 residues. The germline V gene has CDR1 MNHNY and CDR2 SVGAGI (reference sequence). With 7 bases clipped from V and 6 bases from J, the junction kept 5 bases outside the gene matches.

The chain uses TRBV19 and TRBJ1-2, with unresolved D. V was cut by 5 bases and J by 2 bases, with 15 bases left in between. CDR3 size: 15 residues. The V gene's germline CDR1 is LNHDA and CDR2 SQIVND (reference sequence). Here the CDR3 DNA reads TGTGCCAGTAGTTCCCCGCCCCCGGGAAACTATGGCTACACCTTC. Translated: CASSSPPPGNYGYTF.

This chain links TRBV28 with TRBJ1-2; 8 nucleotides align to TRBD1. The CDR3 runs to 14 residues. CDR1 is MDHEN and CDR2 is SYDVKM in the germline V gene. Trimming at V came to 6 bases and at J to 8 bases, leaving 11 bases not matched to a gene. The CDR3 DNA reads TGTGCCAGCAGACCTCAGGACAGGGTAATAGGCTACACCTTC. Its translation is CASRPQDRVIGYTF.

V usage is TRBV19 and J usage is TRBJ1-1; TRBD1 matches at 7 bases. CDR1 LNHDA and CDR2 SQIVND come from the germline V gene (reference sequence). The CDR3 is made up of 16 amino acids. Trimming took 3 bases from V and 4 from J; bases not matched to a gene: 11. In DNA, the CDR3 is TGTGCCAGTAGTATGTCCCGGGACAGTTTTGGCACTGAAGCTTTCTTT. Its protein product is CASSMSRDSFGTEAFF.

The rearrangement uses TRBV5-5 and TRBJ1-1, with 8 positions matching TRBD1. Per germline, CDR1 SGHKS and CDR2 YYEKEE (reference sequence). Losses at the gene ends were 3 bases for V and 5 bases for J; bases not matched to a gene: 9. This CDR3 has 15 amino acids. This CDR3 reads CASSWGGQGFTEAFF. CDR3 coding DNA: TGTGCCAGCAGCTGGGGAGGACAGGGCTTTACTGAAGCTTTCTTT.